This record looks at one T cell receptor beta chain sequence and its context. Profiled with immunoSEQ multiplex PCR; TCRdb holds only in-frame clones, not every one. The table lists about 81,000 clones, 82% of them singletons. Germline-derived CDR1 and CDR2 are LNHDA and SQIVND (reference sequence). Trimming took 5 bases from V and 10 from J; bases not matched to a gene: 7. This CDR3 region has 14 residues. The source of the sample is a study of blood T cell repertoires in COVID-19. Overall study context: The United States, Italy and Spain provided the acute and convalescent COVID-19 samples.

The rearrangement joins TRBV19 to TRBJ1-4, with 10 nucleotides matching TRBD1. The origin of this receptor is a human donor in a cohort sampled during active COVID-19. The sample taken for sequencing was peripheral blood. This CDR3 reads CASSVGQGDLKLFF. The CDR3 coding sequence is TGTGCCAGTAGTGTCGGACAGGGGGACCTAAAACTGTTTTTT. The whole variable domain, remainder taken from reference TRBV19 and TRBJ1-4, is DGGITQSPKYLFRKEGQNVTLSCEQNLNHDAMYWYRQDPGQGLRLIYYSQIVNDFQKGDIAEGYSVSREKKESFPLTVTSAQKNPTAFYLCASSVGQGDLKLFFGSGTQLSVL.